These 8 T cell receptor beta chains originate from one sample sequenced in a study of shared clonotypes between healthy human individuals (TCRdb year 2020). The method was the immunoSEQ multiplex PCR assay. TCRdb re-hosts the immuneACCESS table, in-frame sequences only. Its copies lack some clones; in the studies checked, an unresolved V gene accounts for under half of them, and the cause for the rest is not known. This sample holds 2.3 million or so clones; more than 80% were observed only once. 0.35% to 0.45% of the sample lies in the top ten. The sequencing input was naive CD4+ T cells from PBMCs. The cell subset or site label on this specimen signifies: CD45RA+ positively selected. These receptor sequences come from a man in his late teens or twenties in good health. Some clones in this sample may be carry-over from other donors' samples.

The rearrangement joins TRBV2 to TRBJ2-1, with a weak D call TRBD1 (6 bases). Germline CDR1 reads SNHLY; CDR2 reads FYNNEI. CDR3 length: 14 residues. Trimming removed 7 bases at V and 4 bases at J, with 14 bases between. CDR3 region: CASNWEGGYNEQFF. CDR3 nucleotide sequence: TGTGCCAGCAATTGGGAAGGGGGTTACAATGAGCAGTTCTTC. Looking up the rest from reference TRBV2 and TRBJ2-1 gives the full variable domain: EPEVTQTPSHQVTQMGQEVILRCVPISNHLYFYWYRQILGQKVEFLVSFYNNEISEKSEIFDDQFSVERPDGSNFTLKIRSTKLEDSAMYFCASNWEGGYNEQFFGPGTRLTVL.

In nucleotides, the CDR3 is TGTGCCAGCAGCCAAGATGAAAAAGCTCCTAACTATGGCTACACCTTC. Encoded protein: CASSQDEKAPNYGYTF. The J gene is TRBJ1-2, the V gene TRBV4-2, with D uncertain. The ends were cut back, 0 bases at V and 0 bases at J, with 11 bases in the middle. The V gene's germline CDR1 is LGHNA and CDR2 YNFKEQ. This CDR3 has 16 residues.

This rearrangement joins TRBV11-2 to TRBJ2-3; maybe TRBD2 (5 bases). Germline lookup yields CDR1 SGHAT and CDR2 FQNNGV. The V end lost 3 bases, the J end lost 4 bases, and 11 bases lay between the germline ends. This CDR3 has 14 amino acids. CDR3 DNA: TGTGCCAGCAGCTTTCTAGCCCCCCCAGATACGCAGTATTTT. This encodes CASSFLAPPDTQYF.

The chain recombines TRBV5-6 with TRBJ1-4, with D maybe TRBD1 (5 bases). Germline CDR1 SGHDT, CDR2 YYEEEE. The V end was cut by 2 bases, the J end by 6 bases, with 14 bases between. The CDR3 runs to 15 residues. The CDR3 reads CASSLFSGTYEKLFF. CDR3 DNA: TGTGCCAGCAGCTTATTTTCCGGGACGTATGAAAAACTGTTTTTT.

The chain employs TRBV7-2 and TRBJ1-5; unclear D gene. The length of the CDR3 is 15 residues. Germline assignment: CDR1 SGHTA and CDR2 FQGNSA. V was trimmed by 4 bases and J by 4 bases, leaving 14 bases between them. CDR3 residues: CASSSLGVGNQPQHF. The CDR3 nucleotides are TGTGCCAGCAGCTCCCTGGGAGTCGGAAATCAGCCCCAGCATTTT.

V gene TRBV7-2 combines with J gene TRBJ1-1; possibly TRBD1 for D (6 bases). CDR1 SGHTA and CDR2 FQGNSA come from the germline V gene. Trimming left V 5 bases short and J 7 bases short, with 17 bases between. The CDR3 is 14 amino acids. CDR3 in amino acids: CASSPGGRGNEAFF. The CDR3, as DNA: TGTGCCAGCAGCCCCGGTGGGAGGGGGAATGAAGCTTTCTTT.

The V and J genes are TRBV5-1 and TRBJ2-3; 7 bases agree with TRBD1. The CDR3 runs 14 residues. V dropped 10 bases and J dropped 0; count of bases not matched to a gene: 8. Per germline, CDR1 SGHRS and CDR2 YFSETQ. The CDR3 DNA follows: TGCGCCTGCTATCCGGGACAGAGCACAGATACGCAGTATTTT. Translated, it gives CACYPGQSTDTQYF.

The chain joins TRBV5-1 to TRBJ2-3; D perhaps matches TRBD2 (6 bases). The germline gives CDR1 SGHRS, CDR2 YFSETQ. CDR3 size: 17 residues. The V end lost 3 bases, the J end lost 2 bases, and 19 bases lay between the germline ends. CDR3 in DNA: TGCGCCAGCAGCTCCTCTAGCGCACTGATCTCCACAGATACGCAGTATTTT. It yields the protein CASSSSSALISTDTQYF.